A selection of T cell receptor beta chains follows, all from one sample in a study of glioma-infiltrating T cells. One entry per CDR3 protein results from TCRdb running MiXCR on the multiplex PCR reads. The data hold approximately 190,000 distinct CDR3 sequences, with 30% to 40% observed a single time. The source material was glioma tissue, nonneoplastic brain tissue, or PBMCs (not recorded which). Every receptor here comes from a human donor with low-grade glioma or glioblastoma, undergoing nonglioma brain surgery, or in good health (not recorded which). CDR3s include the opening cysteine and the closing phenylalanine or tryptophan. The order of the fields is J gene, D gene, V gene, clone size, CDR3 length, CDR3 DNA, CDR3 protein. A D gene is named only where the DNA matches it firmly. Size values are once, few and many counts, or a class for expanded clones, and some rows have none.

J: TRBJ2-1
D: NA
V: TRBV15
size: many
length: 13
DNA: TGTGCCACCAGCAGGGACTTCAACAATGAGCAGTTCTTC
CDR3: CATSRDFNNEQFF

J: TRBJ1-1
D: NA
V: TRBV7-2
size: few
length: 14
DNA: TGTGCCAGCAGCTTAGTTAAGGGGAACACTGAAGCTTTCTTT
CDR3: CASSLVKGNTEAFF

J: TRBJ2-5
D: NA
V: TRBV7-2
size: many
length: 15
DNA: TGTGCCAGCAGCTTAGTGACCGGGAGCGAAGAGACCCAGTACTTC
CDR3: CASSLVTGSEETQYF

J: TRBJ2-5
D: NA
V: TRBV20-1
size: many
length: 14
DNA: TGCAGTGCCACTAAAGCGGGCCTAACAGAGACCCAGTACTTC
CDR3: CSATKAGLTETQYF

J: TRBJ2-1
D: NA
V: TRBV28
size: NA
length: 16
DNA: TGTGCCAGCAGTTTACCCAATGGGGGGTTGGGGTATGAGCAGTTCTTC
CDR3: CASSLPNGGLGYEQFF

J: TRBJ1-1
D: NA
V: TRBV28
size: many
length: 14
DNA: TGTGCCAGCCCCCCGGCAGGGGACGTCACTGAAGCTTTCTTT
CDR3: CASPPAGDVTEAFF

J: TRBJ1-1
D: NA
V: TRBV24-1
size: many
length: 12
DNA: TGTGCCACCAGTGATTCACGTGATGAAGCTTTCTTT
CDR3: CATSDSRDEAFF

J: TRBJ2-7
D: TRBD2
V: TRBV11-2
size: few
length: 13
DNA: TGTGCCAGCAGCTGGACTAGCGCCCACGAGCAGTACTTC
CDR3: CASSWTSAHEQYF

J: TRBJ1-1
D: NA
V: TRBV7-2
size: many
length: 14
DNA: TGTGCCAGCAGCCCCGGGGCGGCGAACACTGAAGCTTTCTTT
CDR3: CASSPGAANTEAFF

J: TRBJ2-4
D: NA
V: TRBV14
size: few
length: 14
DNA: TGTGCCAGCAGCCAAGCGGGGTTCAAAAACATTCAGTACTTC
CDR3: CASSQAGFKNIQYF

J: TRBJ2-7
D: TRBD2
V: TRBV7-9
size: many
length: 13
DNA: TGTGCCAGCAGCTCCGGGACTAGTCGCGAGCAGTACTTC
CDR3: CASSSGTSREQYF

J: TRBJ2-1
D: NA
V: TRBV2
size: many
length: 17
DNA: TGTGCCAGCAGTCGTCGCGCCCTAGAGGGGCCGCCCAATGAGCAGTTCTTC
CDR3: CASSRRALEGPPNEQFF

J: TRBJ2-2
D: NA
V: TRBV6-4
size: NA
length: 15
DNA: TGTGCCAGCAGTGACTCGACTTTCGGCACCGGGGAGCTGTTTTTT
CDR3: CASSDSTFGTGELFF

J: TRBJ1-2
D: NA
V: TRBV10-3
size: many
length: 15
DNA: TGTGCCATCAGTGACAGGGTGACAGCTAACTATGGCTACACCTTC
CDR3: CAISDRVTANYGYTF

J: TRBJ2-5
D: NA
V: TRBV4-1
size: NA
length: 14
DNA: TGCGCCAGCAGCGCGACAGGCTCTGGGGAGACCCAGTACTTC
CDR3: CASSATGSGETQYF

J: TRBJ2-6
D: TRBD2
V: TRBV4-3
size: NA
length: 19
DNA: TGCGCCAGCAGCGTCGGGACTAGCGGACCCGGCTCTGGGGCCAACGTCCTGACTTTC
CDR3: CASSVGTSGPGSGANVLTF

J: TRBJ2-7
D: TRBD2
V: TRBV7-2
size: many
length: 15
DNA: TGTGCCAGCAGCTCCGGGCCAAGCGGGAGGGCCGAGCAGTACTTC
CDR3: CASSSGPSGRAEQYF

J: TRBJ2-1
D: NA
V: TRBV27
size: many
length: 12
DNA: TGTGCCAGCAGTCCCGATGACGAGGAGCAGTTCTTC
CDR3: CASSPDDEEQFF

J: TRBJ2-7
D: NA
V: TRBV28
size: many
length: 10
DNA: TGTGCCAGCGGCTCCTACGAGCAGTACTTC
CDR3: CASGSYEQYF

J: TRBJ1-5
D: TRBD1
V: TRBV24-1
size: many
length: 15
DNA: TGTGCCACCAGTGATCGGGGACAGGGGACCCAGCCCCAGCATTTT
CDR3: CATSDRGQGTQPQHF

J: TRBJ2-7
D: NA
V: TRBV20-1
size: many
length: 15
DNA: TGCAGTGCTAGAGGGGGCCCGGGGACCTCCTACGAGCAGTACTTC
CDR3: CSARGGPGTSYEQYF

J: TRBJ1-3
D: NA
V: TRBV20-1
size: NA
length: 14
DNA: TGCAGTGCTAGCATAGGCAGCTCTGGAAACACCATATATTTT
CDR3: CSASIGSSGNTIYF

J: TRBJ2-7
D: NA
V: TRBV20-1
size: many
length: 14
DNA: TGCAGTGCTAGGGACAGAGTCCTCTCCTACGAGCAGTACTTC
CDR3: CSARDRVLSYEQYF

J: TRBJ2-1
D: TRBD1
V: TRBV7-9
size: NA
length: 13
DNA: TGTGCCAGCAGCCCTCATACAGGGGGTGAGAAGTTCTTC
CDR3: CASSPHTGGEKFF

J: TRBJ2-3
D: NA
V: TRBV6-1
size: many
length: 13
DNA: TGTGCCAGCAGCCGATCCCGCGCTAGTACGCAGTATTTT
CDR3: CASSRSRASTQYF

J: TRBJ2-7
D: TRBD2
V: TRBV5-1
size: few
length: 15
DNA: TGCGCCAGCAACAGACTAGCGGGAGAAACCTACGAGCAGTACTTC
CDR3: CASNRLAGETYEQYF

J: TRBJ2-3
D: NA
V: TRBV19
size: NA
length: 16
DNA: TGTGCCAGTAGTATAGCGGGTCCCCAAGCCGGAGATACGCAGTATTTT
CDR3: CASSIAGPQAGDTQYF

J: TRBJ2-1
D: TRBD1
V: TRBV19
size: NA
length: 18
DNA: TGTGCCAGTAGCCCTCCCCTCGGGGGACAGGGGGTAGGAAATGAGCAGTTCTTC
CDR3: CASSPPLGGQGVGNEQFF

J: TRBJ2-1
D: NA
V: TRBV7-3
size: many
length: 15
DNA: TGTGCCAGCTCGCCGGTTGCCGTACCCTACAATGAGCAGTTCTTC
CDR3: CASSPVAVPYNEQFF